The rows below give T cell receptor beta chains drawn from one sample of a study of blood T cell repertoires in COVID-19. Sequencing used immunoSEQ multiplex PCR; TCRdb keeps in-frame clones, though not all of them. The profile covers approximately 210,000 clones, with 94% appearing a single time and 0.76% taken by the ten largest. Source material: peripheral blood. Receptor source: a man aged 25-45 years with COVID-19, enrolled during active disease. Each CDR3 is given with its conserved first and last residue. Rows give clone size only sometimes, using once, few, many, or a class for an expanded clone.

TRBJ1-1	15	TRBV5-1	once	CASSLFGGPGTEAFF
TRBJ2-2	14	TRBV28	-	CASRADSHTGELFF
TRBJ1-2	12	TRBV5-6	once	CASSFRVSGYTF
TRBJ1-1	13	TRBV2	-	CASRTTGETEAFF
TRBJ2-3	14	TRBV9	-	CASSVGSVTDTQYF
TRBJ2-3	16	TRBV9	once	CASSTYGGAGTDTQYF
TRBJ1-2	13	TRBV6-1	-	CASSEAGALGYTF
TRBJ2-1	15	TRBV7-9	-	CASSASGGAYNEQFF
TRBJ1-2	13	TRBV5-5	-	CASSLQGPGGYTF
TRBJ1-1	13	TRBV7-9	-	CASSSTGTSEAFF
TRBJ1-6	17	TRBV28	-	CASSSPQGTSYNSPLHF
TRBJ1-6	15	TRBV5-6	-	CASSSPTGEASPLHF